The 29 T cell receptor beta chains presented below share a single source sample, sequenced in a study of T cells in Graves' hyperthyroidism and ophthalmopathy. The TCR beta CDR3 regions underwent amplification using RNA transcripts as the source. The HTBI primer set served for first-round RT-PCR of the TCR CDR3. From the multiplex PCR reads, TCRdb called clonotypes with MiXCR, one entry per CDR3 protein. The data contain approximately 530,000 distinct CDR3 sequences, 15% to 20% of them singletons. Sequenced: blood. These receptors all stem from a woman aged 18-29 years with Graves' hyperthyroidism.

This clonotype turned up a few times. This sequence joins TRBV7-2 and TRBJ2-2, with 11 bases lining up with TRBD2. The CDR3 is 16 amino acids. Unmatched junction bases numbered 8, after V lost 5 bases and J lost 6 bases. Looked up from germline, CDR1 is SGHTA and CDR2 is FQGNSA. CDR3 in amino acids: CASSLYPGLAAGELFF. CDR3 in DNA: TGTGCCAGCAGCCTCTACCCGGGACTAGCGGCCGGGGAGCTGTTTTTT.

This clonotype was recorded at least ten times. This chain joins TRBV7-2 and TRBJ2-1; TRBD2 is a possible D gene (5 bases). The V and J ends lost 2 bases and 10 bases respectively, with 12 bases between them. The CDR3 contains 13 residues. Germline V gene data show CDR1 as SGHTA and CDR2 as FQGNSA. The CDR3 protein is CASSLFERKEQFF. Written as DNA, the CDR3 is TGTGCCAGCAGCTTATTCGAGCGGAAGGAGCAGTTCTTC.

The chain has TRBV13 and TRBJ2-7, with D unresolved. Trimming took 7 bases from V and 6 from J, leaving 10 bases between them. The CDR3 is 11 residues long. CDR1 and CDR2 (germline): PRHDT, FYEKMQ (reference sequence). The CDR3 region is CASTRVVEQYF. The CDR3 bases are TGTGCCAGCACCCGGGTCGTCGAGCAGTACTTC.

As for this clonotype: A much larger clone sits a single nucleotide away, making a read error possible. CDR3 DNA sequence: TGTGCCAGCAGTGCCACTAGCGGCGCGTTGACCCAGTTCTTC. As protein: CASSATSGALTQFF. The rearrangement joins TRBV2 to TRBJ2-1; 8 bases agree with TRBD2. The CDR3 totals 14 residues. Germline V gene lookup returns CDR1 SNHLY and CDR2 FYNNEI. Unmatched junction bases numbered 12, after V lost 4 bases and J lost 13 bases.

The chain links TRBV30 to TRBJ1-3; unclear D gene. V dropped 5 bases and J dropped 3 bases, with 2 bases sitting between them. The CDR3 length is 10 residues. The germline V gene has CDR1 GTSNPN and CDR2 SVGIG (reference sequence). The DNA of the CDR3 is TGTGCCTGGGGTGGAAACACCATATATTTT. This translates into CAWGGNTIYF.

The rearrangement links TRBV6-1 to TRBJ2-3; perhaps TRBD2 as D (5 bases). The CDR3 runs 14 residues. Germline-derived CDR1 and CDR2 are MNHNS and SASEGT. Trimming removed 7 bases from V and 0 bases from J, with 11 bases in between. CDR3 sequence: CASTEGASTDTQYF. DNA of the CDR3: TGTGCCAGCACCGAGGGAGCGAGCACAGATACGCAGTATTTT.

The rearrangement links TRBV27 to TRBJ1-1; maybe TRBD1 (6 bases). CDR1 MNHEY and CDR2 SMNVEV come from the germline V gene (reference sequence). With 9 bases removed from V and 4 bases from J, the gap between germline ends came to 18 bases. The CDR3 sequence is 14 residues long. The CDR3 is CASASGGRFTEAFF. The CDR3 coding sequence is TGTGCCAGTGCCTCTGGGGGGCGTTTCACTGAAGCTTTCTTT.

V and J are TRBV6-1 and TRBJ1-1; 9 bases align to TRBD1. Germline values: CDR1 MNHNS, CDR2 SASEGT. The CDR3 contains 15 residues. The V and J ends lost 5 bases and 5 bases, in that order; junction bases with no gene match: 9. The CDR3 coding sequence is TGTGCCAGCAGTCGACTAACAGGGGGCAGGACTGAAGCTTTCTTT. It specifies CASSRLTGGRTEAFF.

The CDR3 region is CATSDFDLDTGELFF. DNA of the CDR3: TGTGCCACCAGTGATTTTGATTTGGACACCGGGGAGCTGTTTTTT. V gene TRBV24-1 combines with J gene TRBJ2-2; unclear D gene. This CDR3 comprises 15 residues. Per germline, CDR1 KGHDR and CDR2 SFDVKD. V lost 1 base, J lost 3 bases, and 8 bases lay in between.

The chain links TRBV7-6 to TRBJ1-1; D unresolved. CDR1 and CDR2 from the germline V gene are SGHVS and FNYEAQ. V was trimmed by 5 bases and J by 2 bases, leaving 12 bases between them. The CDR3 runs to 14 residues. The DNA of the CDR3 is TGTGCCAGCAGCCCCCCCACCCTTAACACTGAAGCTTTCTTT. This sequence encodes CASSPPTLNTEAFF.

The sample holds a few counts of this clonotype. The chain employs TRBV11-2 and TRBJ2-1; D is unresolved. Trimming removed 4 bases from V and 5 bases from J, with 9 bases in between. The CDR3 length is 13 residues. The germline V gene has CDR1 SGHAT and CDR2 FQNNGV. The CDR3 spells CASSSITDNEQFF. The DNA of the CDR3 is TGTGCCAGCAGCTCGATTACTGACAATGAGCAGTTCTTC.

Many counts were recorded for this clonotype. V gene TRBV20-1 combines with J gene TRBJ2-7; TRBD2 is a possible D gene (6 bases). This CDR3 is 14 amino acids long. V was trimmed by 6 bases and J by 0 bases, leaving 15 bases between them. Germline loops: CDR1 DFQATT, CDR2 SNEGSKA (reference sequence). CDR3 sequence (DNA): TGCAGTGCGTCGGGAGAACGGAGCTCCTACGAGCAGTACTTC. Its translation is CSASGERSSYEQYF.

V is TRBV28 and J is TRBJ1-1, with D tentatively TRBD1 (6 bases). V was trimmed by 5 bases and J by 4 bases, leaving 11 bases between them. Germline lookup yields CDR1 MDHEN and CDR2 SYDVKM. This CDR3 contains 13 residues. CDR3 protein: CASSTGTITEAFF. The CDR3 DNA sequence: TGTGCCAGCAGTACAGGGACGATCACTGAAGCTTTCTTT.

This clonotype showed up many times. The chain has TRBV11-2 and TRBJ2-3, with 7 bases that match TRBD2. V was clipped by 3 bases and J by 4 bases; unmatched bases: 7. The CDR3 covers 15 residues. The V gene's germline CDR1 is SGHAT and CDR2 FQNNGV. The CDR3 loop reads CASSFWGGVSDTQYF. The DNA of the CDR3 is TGTGCCAGCAGCTTTTGGGGGGGGGTATCAGATACGCAGTATTTT.

The chain carries TRBV5-1 and TRBJ2-5; D not resolved. This CDR3 region has 13 residues. Looked up from germline, CDR1 is SGHRS and CDR2 is YFSETQ. Trimming took off 6 bases at V and 4 bases at J, with 13 bases between the two ends. Written as DNA, the CDR3 is TGCGCCAGCAAACTCCTAGGTCGAGAGACCCAGTACTTC. This gives the protein CASKLLGRETQYF.

Note on this clonotype: A much larger clone lies a single base off, so this may be a read error. The chain is built from TRBV18 and TRBJ2-7; D gene ambiguous. The CDR3 is made up of 14 amino acids. The germline V gene has CDR1 KGHSH and CDR2 LQKENI. V was trimmed by 0 bases and J by 8 bases, leaving 14 bases between them. CDR3 in DNA: TGTGCCAGCTCACCACCTTCCTCACGATACAAGCAGTACTTC. Its translation: CASSPPSSRYKQYF.

This clonotype was counted only a few times. The chain is built from TRBV2 and TRBJ1-5; TRBD1 is a possible D gene (6 bases). The germline V gene encodes CDR1 SNHLY and CDR2 FYNNEI. V lost 6 bases and J lost 0, with 9 bases in between. The CDR3 extends over 14 amino acids. CDR3 sequence: CASRDRSSNQPQHF. In nucleotides, the CDR3 is TGTGCCAGCAGAGACAGGAGTAGCAATCAGCCCCAGCATTTT.

The chain uses TRBV6-9 and TRBJ1-1; D is uncertain. The V end was cut by 4 bases, the J end by 3 bases, with 9 bases between. The CDR3 sequence is 13 residues long. CDR1 is MNHGY and CDR2 is SVAAGI in the germline V gene. CDR3: CASSFLRYTEAFF. The CDR3 DNA reads TGTGCCAGCAGTTTCCTGCGCTACACTGAAGCTTTCTTT.

The CDR3 region is CASSIGVGTGSRGTDTQYF. The CDR3 region has the DNA TGTGCCAGTAGTATAGGAGTAGGGACAGGGTCCCGCGGCACAGATACGCAGTATTTT. This sequence joins TRBV19 and TRBJ2-3, with 9 bases lining up with TRBD1. J lost 1 base, V lost 1 base, and 12 bases had no gene match. This CDR3 has 19 amino acids. Per the germline V gene, CDR1 is LNHDA and CDR2 is SQIVND (reference sequence).

This clonotype has a handful of counts. V is TRBV20-1 and J is TRBJ1-3; D uncertain. The CDR3 runs to 15 residues. Germline loops: CDR1 DFQATT, CDR2 SNEGSKA (reference sequence). V lost 3 bases and J 0 bases, leaving 12 bases between the germline ends. Here the CDR3 DNA reads TGCAGTGCTAGTCGAACACGGAGCTCTGGAAACACCATATATTTT. Encoded protein: CSASRTRSSGNTIYF.

A few counts support this clonotype. Sequence at one end of the junction differs from germline and may be a read error. The chain carries TRBV7-2 and TRBJ1-2; possible D gene TRBD1, 5 bases. The CDR3 runs 11 residues. The germline V gene has CDR1 SGHTA and CDR2 FQGNSA. The CDR3 DNA follows: TGTGCCAGCAGCTTAGCGGGGCGGCCCTCCTTC. Its translation: CASSLAGRPSF.

The genes are TRBV9 and TRBJ2-7; D is perhaps TRBD2 (5 bases). V gave up 0 bases and J gave up 4 bases, with 14 bases separating them. This CDR3 spans 15 amino acids. Germline loops: CDR1 SGDLS, CDR2 YYNGEE. The CDR3 reads CASSVGPSGVYEQYF. CDR3 bases: TGTGCCAGCAGCGTAGGCCCCAGCGGAGTTTACGAGCAGTACTTC.

CDR3 sequence: CASSLGGGGIAGELFF. The CDR3, as DNA: TGTGCCAGCAGTTTAGGGGGAGGGGGGATCGCCGGGGAGCTGTTTTTT. This chain joins TRBV12-3 or TRBV12-4 and TRBJ2-2, with D tentatively TRBD2 (7 bases). With 1 base removed from V and 6 bases from J, the gap between germline ends came to 15 bases. This CDR3 is built from 16 residues.

The chain combines TRBV29-1 with TRBJ1-4; weak D call: TRBD1 (6 bases). The V gene lost 6 bases and the J gene lost 8 bases, with 16 bases spanning the gap. The germline V gene encodes CDR1 SQVTM and CDR2 ANQGSEA. This CDR3 has 13 residues. This chain's CDR3 is CSVRQGSGEKLFF. For the CDR3, the DNA is TGCAGCGTACGTCAGGGGTCGGGCGAAAAACTGTTTTTT.

V and J are TRBV5-1 and TRBJ2-2, with D possibly matching TRBD1 (5 bases). V was pared by 1 base and J by 3 bases, with 10 bases between. The CDR3 length is 15 residues. Germline assignment: CDR1 SGHRS and CDR2 YFSETQ. The CDR3 DNA sequence: TGCGCCAGCAGCTTGAACGGACATGACACCGGGGAGCTGTTTTTT. Translation: CASSLNGHDTGELFF.

The chain is built from TRBV12-3 or TRBV12-4 and TRBJ1-1, with TRBD1 matching 7 bases. The V gene end was trimmed by 6 bases and the J gene end by 7 bases; junction bases not matched to a gene: 11. The CDR3 is made up of 14 amino acids. The CDR3 nucleotides read TGTGCCAGCAGCCAAGAACACAGGACAGGTGAAGCTTTCTTT. This codes for CASSQEHRTGEAFF.

The J gene is TRBJ2-7, the V gene TRBV5-1, with D possibly matching TRBD1 (6 bases). The germline V gene encodes CDR1 SGHRS and CDR2 YFSETQ. The CDR3 totals 14 residues. V lost 4 bases to trimming and J lost 3 bases, with 14 bases between them. CDR3 DNA sequence: TGCGCCAGCAGCCCAGGGGACGACCACTACGAGCAGTACTTC. Protein: CASSPGDDHYEQYF. Full variable domain (outside the CDR3, taken from reference TRBV5-1 and TRBJ2-7): KAGVTQTPRYLIKTRGQQVTLSCSPISGHRSVSWYQQTPGQGLQFLFEYFSETQRNKGNFPGRFSGRQFSNSRSEMNVSTLELGDSALYLCASSPGDDHYEQYFGPGTRLTVT.

The chain combines TRBV20-1 with TRBJ2-3; 7 nucleotides match TRBD2. This CDR3 spans 16 amino acids. The ends lost 0 bases at V and 1 base at J; junction bases unmatched: 7. Germline CDR1 is DFQATT and CDR2 is SNEGSKA (reference sequence). The CDR3 is CSARDVWEGGTDTQYF. In nucleotides, the CDR3 is TGCAGTGCTAGAGATGTGTGGGAGGGTGGCACAGATACGCAGTATTTT.

For this clonotype: Given a much more abundant clone one base away, this may be a read error. The chain employs TRBV7-9 and TRBJ2-3; D remains unclear. The germline V gene encodes CDR1 SEHNR and CDR2 FQNEAQ (reference sequence). The CDR3 contains 13 residues. V gave up 6 bases and J gave up 3 bases, with 10 bases separating them. The DNA for the CDR3 is TGTGCCAGCAGACCGACAAGGACAGATACGCAGTATTTT. It encodes CASRPTRTDTQYF. Full variable domain (outside the CDR3, taken from reference TRBV7-9 and TRBJ2-3): DTGVSQNPRHKITKRGQNVTFRCDPISEHNRLYWYRQTLGQGPEFLTYFQNEAQLEKSRLLSDRFSAERPKGSFSTLEIQRTEQGDSAMYLCASRPTRTDTQYFGPGTRLTVL.